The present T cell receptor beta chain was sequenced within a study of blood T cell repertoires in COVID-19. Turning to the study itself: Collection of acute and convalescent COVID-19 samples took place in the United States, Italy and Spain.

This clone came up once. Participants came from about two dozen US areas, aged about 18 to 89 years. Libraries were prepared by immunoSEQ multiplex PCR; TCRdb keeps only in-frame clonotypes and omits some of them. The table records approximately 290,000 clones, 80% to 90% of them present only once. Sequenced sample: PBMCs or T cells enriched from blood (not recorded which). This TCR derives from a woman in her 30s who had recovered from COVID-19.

The CDR3 bases are TGTGCCAGCTCACCATGGACAGGGACTTCGAACACCGGGGAGCTGTTTTTT. Its translation: CASSPWTGTSNTGELFF. The rearrangement uses TRBV18 and TRBJ2-2; 8 nucleotides align to TRBD1. Germline CDR1 reads KGHSH; CDR2 reads LQKENI. V trimming: 2 bases; J trimming: 0 bases; junction bases outside the gene matches: 5. The length of the CDR3 is 17 residues.